This T cell receptor beta chain was found in a study of blood T cell repertoires in COVID-19. For the study at large: PBMCs, B-cell-depleted T cells, or T cells provided the cDNA or gDNA that made up the material.

Participants, about 18 to 90 years old, spanned around 25 US areas. The authors' processing: The authors estimated nucleated cell counts from reference gene primer amplification. The assay was immunoSEQ multiplex PCR, and TCRdb's table has in-frame clones only and misses some. That table supplies the V and J calls and clone size; D and trimming were determined from the DNA. The sample lists a few hundred thousand clones, about 85% occurring once. The J segment lost 5 bases and the V segment lost 5 bases, leaving 6 bases of the junction unmatched. The CDR3 length is 14 residues. CDR1 SGHTA and CDR2 FQGNSA come from the germline V gene.

This TCR was sampled from a woman aged 30 to 39 who had recovered from COVID-19. Material for sequencing was PBMCs or T cells enriched from blood (not recorded which). This sequence joins TRBV7-2 and TRBJ1-5, with 7 bases lining up with TRBD1. CDR3: CASSPQRGHQPQHF. The DNA for the CDR3 is TGTGCCAGCAGCCCCCAGAGGGGGCATCAGCCCCAGCATTTT.